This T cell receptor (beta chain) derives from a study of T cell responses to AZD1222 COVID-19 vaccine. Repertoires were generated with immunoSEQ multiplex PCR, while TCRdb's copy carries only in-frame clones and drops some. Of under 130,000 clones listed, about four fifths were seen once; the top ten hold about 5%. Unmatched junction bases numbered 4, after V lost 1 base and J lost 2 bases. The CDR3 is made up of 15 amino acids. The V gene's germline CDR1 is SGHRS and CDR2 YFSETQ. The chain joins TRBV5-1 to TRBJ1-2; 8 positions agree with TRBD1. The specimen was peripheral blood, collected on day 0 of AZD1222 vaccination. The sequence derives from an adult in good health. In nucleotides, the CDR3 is TGCGCCAGCAGCTTGACGACAGGGGCAAACTATGGCTACACCTTC. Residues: CASSLTTGANYGYTF.